The following is a T cell receptor beta chain sequence with its context. Trimming left V 3 bases short and J 3 bases short, with 12 bases between. Germline assignment: CDR1 MGHRA and CDR2 YSYEKL. The CDR3 spans 15 residues. The data belong to a study of cytomegalovirus exposure and HLA in healthy donors. With 60 Vbeta and 13 Jbeta primers, the PCR was carried out. Profiling relied on immunoSEQ multiplex PCR, and the TCRdb table lists in-frame clones only, not all of them. The data hold 150,000 to 200,000 clones, with roughly 80% observed a single time. The chain uses TRBV4-1 and TRBJ2-1; D remains ambiguous. The sample consisted of PBMCs. This receptor was obtained from a human donor in good health. CDR3 protein: CASSQRLMDYNEQFF. CDR3 coding DNA: TGCGCCAGCAGCCAGAGGCTGATGGACTACAATGAGCAGTTCTTC.